Described below is a single T cell receptor beta chain sequence and its context. This sample was included in a study of shared clonotypes between healthy human individuals. Genomic DNA of each subset was evenly split across several immunoSEQ plates. Only in-frame clones appear in the TCRdb table, and some are missing; sequencing was by immunoSEQ multiplex PCR. The sample includes over 2 million clones, 85% to 95% of them seen just once. Everyone who donated was a Caucasian adult who lived in Nashville, Tennessee. V shed 4 bases and J shed 0 bases, with 16 bases lying between them. The length of the CDR3 is 17 residues. The germline V gene has CDR1 KGHSH and CDR2 LQKENI.

The receptor's source is a young man in good health. Some clones in this sample may be carry-over from other donors' samples. The material sequenced was naive CD4+ T cells from PBMCs. Subset: CD45RA+ positively selected. V and J are TRBV18 and TRBJ1-5, with TRBD1 as a possible D gene (5 bases). In nucleotides, the CDR3 is TGTGCCAGCTCACACGGGGGAGGCCAGTATAGCAATCAGCCCCAGCATTTT. It specifies CASSHGGGQYSNQPQHF.